The 32 T cell receptor beta chains below come from one sample, sequenced in a study of blood T cell repertoires in COVID-19 (dated by TCRdb to the early 2020s). The library came from the immunoSEQ multiplex PCR assay. In its TCRdb copy, this immuneACCESS table keeps in-frame sequences only and misses some clones. Where compared with another copy, unresolved V genes explain less than half of these, and the others have no known cause. Recorded for this sample are around 300,000 clones; roughly 89% of them occurred a single time. 6% to 6.5% of the sample goes to the ten largest clones. Sample: PBMCs or T cells enriched from blood (not recorded which). The receptors were gathered from a woman aged 40 to 50 who had recovered from COVID-19.

The rearrangement links TRBV5-1 to TRBJ1-6; the D gene is possibly TRBD1 (6 bases). The CDR3 has 17 residues. The germline gives CDR1 SGHRS, CDR2 YFSETQ. V dropped 0 bases and J dropped 3 bases, with 13 bases sitting between them. CDR3 loop: CASSLASGVGYNSPLHF. The CDR3 coding sequence is TGCGCCAGCAGCTTGGCGTCAGGGGTTGGCTATAATTCACCCCTCCACTTT.

For this clone: The sample has other DNA sequences that encode this CDR3 too. The chain employs TRBV19 and TRBJ2-1; D is perhaps TRBD1 (6 bases). This CDR3 contains 14 residues. V lost 6 bases and J 1 base, leaving 10 bases between the germline ends. CDR1 and CDR2 from the germline V gene are LNHDA and SQIVND (reference sequence). The CDR3 loop is CASSSGTSYNEQFF. CDR3 bases: TGTGCCAGTAGCTCAGGGACATCCTACAATGAGCAGTTCTTC.

The chain employs TRBV7-9 and TRBJ2-5, with 8 bases aligning to TRBD2. The CDR3 runs to 15 residues. Trimming removed 3 bases from V and 3 bases from J; junction bases left unmatched: 6. Per the germline V gene, CDR1 is SEHNR and CDR2 is FQNEAQ (reference sequence). CDR3 sequence reads: CASSFGGLVKETQYF. The DNA of the CDR3 is TGTGCCAGCAGCTTCGGGGGACTAGTGAAAGAGACCCAGTACTTC. Variable domain in full (rest from reference TRBV7-9 and TRBJ2-5): DTGVSQNPRHKITKRGQNVTFRCDPISEHNRLYWYRQTLGQGPEFLTYFQNEAQLEKSRLLSDRFSAERPKGSFSTLEIQRTEQGDSAMYLCASSFGGLVKETQYFGPGTRLLVL.

This chain's CDR3 is CASSPTGLTVSDEKLFF. Here the CDR3 DNA reads TGTGCCAGCAGCCCGACAGGGCTTACCGTCTCCGATGAAAAACTGTTTTTT. The chain uses TRBV3-1 (or the pseudogene TRBV3-2) and TRBJ1-4; 7 nucleotides agree with TRBD1. The CDR3 runs 17 residues. Per the germline V gene, CDR1 is LGHDT and CDR2 is YNNKEL (reference sequence). V lost 4 bases to trimming and J lost 6 bases; unmatched junction nucleotides: 14.

The rearrangement joins TRBV18 to TRBJ1-1; perhaps TRBD1 as D (5 bases). CDR3 length equals 15 residues. Germline V gene data show CDR1 as KGHSH and CDR2 as LQKENI. V gave up 3 bases and J gave up 4 bases, with 15 bases separating them. This chain's CDR3 is CASSPSGWGGTEAFF. The CDR3 DNA is TGTGCCAGCTCACCTTCCGGGTGGGGGGGCACTGAAGCTTTCTTT. Full variable domain (outside the CDR3, taken from reference TRBV18 and TRBJ1-1): NAGVMQNPRHLVRRRGQEARLRCSPMKGHSHVYWYRQLPEEGLKFMVYLQKENIIDESGMPKERFSAEFPKEGPSILRIQQVVRGDSAAYFCASSPSGWGGTEAFFGQGTRLTVV.

The chain joins TRBV7-2 to TRBJ2-7; D is undetermined. V was shortened by 3 bases and J by 0 bases, with 9 bases between the two germline ends. This CDR3 has 14 amino acids. Per germline, CDR1 SGHTA and CDR2 FQGNSA. CDR3 residues: CASSFQSYSYEQYF. CDR3 in DNA: TGTGCCAGCAGCTTTCAGTCGTACTCCTACGAGCAGTACTTC.

The rearrangement links TRBV10-2 to TRBJ2-7; 9 nucleotides match TRBD1. This CDR3 spans 15 amino acids. Germline assignment: CDR1 WSHSY and CDR2 SAAADI. J gave up 5 bases and V 6 bases, and 11 bases lay outside the gene matches. The chain's CDR3 is CASRVAGTGKNEQYF. CDR3 coding DNA: TGCGCCAGCAGGGTTGCCGGGACAGGGAAGAACGAGCAGTACTTC.

This clone has a single count. The gene calls are TRBV18 and TRBJ2-3, with a tentative D call TRBD1 (5 bases). Germline V gene data show CDR1 as KGHSH and CDR2 as LQKENI. This CDR3 is 18 amino acids long. Trimming stripped 1 base from V and 0 bases from J, with 17 bases between. CDR3 nucleotide sequence: TGTGCCAGCTCACCACGGACCACCGGACAAACTAGCACAGATACGCAGTATTTT. Encoded protein: CASSPRTTGQTSTDTQYF.

The chain couples TRBV28 to TRBJ1-3; 7 nucleotides line up with TRBD1. Germline values: CDR1 MDHEN, CDR2 SYDVKM. This CDR3 is 15 amino acids long. V lost 5 bases and J lost 3; bases outside the gene matches: 7. The CDR3 sequence is CASSRQGISGNTIYF. The CDR3 DNA follows: TGTGCCAGCAGTAGACAGGGTATAAGTGGAAACACCATATATTTT.

The rearrangement joins TRBV7-9 to TRBJ2-3, with a tentative D call TRBD2 (5 bases). Germline CDR1 SEHNR, CDR2 FQNEAQ (reference sequence). Trimming removed 2 bases at V and 2 bases at J, with 14 bases between. The CDR3 runs to 16 residues. CDR3 loop: CASSLPGKDHTDTQYF. The CDR3 coding sequence is TGTGCCAGCAGCTTACCGGGGAAGGACCACACAGATACGCAGTATTTT.

The chain has TRBV4-3 and TRBJ1-1; a weak D match, TRBD1 (5 bases). V lost 4 bases to trimming and J lost 4 bases, with 16 bases between them. The CDR3 is 15 residues long. Germline CDR1 is LGHNA and CDR2 is YSLEER. CDR3 sequence (DNA): TGCGCCAGCAGCCCCTCGACAGTGATGGGCACTGAAGCTTTCTTT. Amino acid sequence: CASSPSTVMGTEAFF.

This chain uses TRBV28 with TRBJ2-1, with 7 bases matching TRBD2. The CDR3 length is 16 residues. With 7 bases clipped from V and 0 bases from J, the junction kept 9 bases outside the gene matches. The germline CDR1 and CDR2 sequences are MDHEN and SYDVKM. The CDR3 DNA reads as TGTGCCAGCATAGGAGTAGCGGGCACCTCCTACAATGAGCAGTTCTTC. It yields the protein CASIGVAGTSYNEQFF. The whole variable domain, filled in from reference TRBV28 and TRBJ2-1, reads DVKVTQSSRYLVKRTGEKVFLECVQDMDHENMFWYRQDPGLGLRLIYFSYDVKMKEKGDIPEGYSVSREKKERFSLILESASTNQTSMYLCASIGVAGTSYNEQFFGPGTRLTVL.

The V call is TRBV6-5, the J call TRBJ1-2; TRBD1 matches 8 bases. Trimming at V came to 4 bases and at J to 7 bases, leaving 11 bases not matched to a gene. The V gene's germline CDR1 is MNHEY and CDR2 SVGAGI. The CDR3 consists of 15 residues. The CDR3 DNA sequence: TGTGCCAGCAGTTCCCGACTCGGACAGGGAGGTGGCTACACCTTC. Amino acids: CASSSRLGQGGGYTF.

The chain employs TRBV5-1 and TRBJ1-2; D ambiguous. Germline values: CDR1 SGHRS, CDR2 YFSETQ. The CDR3 runs to 14 residues. V lost 1 base and J 1 base, leaving 8 bases between the germline ends. CDR3 protein: CASSLNSFNYGYTF. CDR3 bases: TGCGCCAGCAGCTTGAATAGTTTTAACTATGGCTACACCTTC.

V usage is TRBV2 and J usage is TRBJ2-2; the D gene is possibly TRBD1 (5 bases). Trimming took 6 bases from V and 1 from J, leaving 9 bases between them. The CDR3 is 14 amino acids. Germline lookup yields CDR1 SNHLY and CDR2 FYNNEI. CDR3 in DNA: TGTGCCAGCAGAGGCAGGGTGAACACCGGGGAGCTGTTTTTT. It encodes CASRGRVNTGELFF.

This sequence joins TRBV6-2 or TRBV6-3 and TRBJ2-1; tentative D call: TRBD2 (7 bases). CDR3 length: 15 residues. Germline CDR1 is MNHEY and CDR2 is SVGEGT. V dropped 6 bases and J dropped 4 bases, with 16 bases sitting between them. DNA of the CDR3: TGTGCCAGCAGCCCCAGGGGAGCGGGGTACAATGAGCAGTTCTTC. Protein sequence: CASSPRGAGYNEQFF.

The chain carries TRBV27 and TRBJ2-1; 8 nucleotides align to TRBD1. The J segment lost 5 bases and the V segment lost 4 bases, leaving 10 bases of the junction unmatched. In germline, CDR1 is MNHEY, CDR2 SMNVEV (reference sequence). The CDR3 has 16 amino acids. In DNA, the CDR3 is TGTGCCAGCAGTTCCTTAAGGACAGGGTTCGACAATGAGCAGTTCTTC. This gives the protein CASSSLRTGFDNEQFF.

This clone has just one count. The J gene is TRBJ2-1, the V gene TRBV7-2; TRBD1 might be the D (5 bases). Per the germline V gene, CDR1 is SGHTA and CDR2 is FQGNSA. The CDR3 spans 17 residues. The V gene lost 1 base and the J gene lost 0 bases, with 13 bases spanning the gap. CDR3 DNA: TGTGCCAGCAGCTTAGTCAAGGGGTCCAGCTCCTACAATGAGCAGTTCTTC. This encodes CASSLVKGSSSYNEQFF. Full variable domain (outside the CDR3, taken from reference TRBV7-2 and TRBJ2-1): GAGVSQSPSNKVTEKGKDVELRCDPISGHTALYWYRQSLGQGLEFLIYFQGNSAPDKSGLPSDRFSAERTGGSVSTLTIQRTQQEDSAVYLCASSLVKGSSSYNEQFFGPGTRLTVL.

The rearrangement joins TRBV28 to TRBJ1-1; possibly TRBD1 for D (5 bases). V lost 6 bases and J 10 bases, leaving 9 bases between the germline ends. Looked up from germline, CDR1 is MDHEN and CDR2 is SYDVKM. This CDR3 region has 10 residues. The DNA of the CDR3 is TGTGCCAGCAGCAGGGCGGTAGCTTTCTTT. It is translated as CASSRAVAFF.

This chain connects TRBV5-1 to TRBJ2-3; 7 bases align to TRBD2. Germline-derived CDR1 and CDR2 are SGHRS and YFSETQ. The CDR3 covers 16 residues. The junction had 5 bases not matched to a gene; V was cut back by 0 bases and J by 1 base. CDR3 bases: TGCGCCAGCAGCTTGGGATCCGCGGGAGGCACAGATACGCAGTATTTT. Protein: CASSLGSAGGTDTQYF.

The chain couples TRBV12-2 to TRBJ2-5; the table names TRBD2, a call not compared with the DNA. TRBV12-2 is annotated as a pseudogene. The CDR3 consists of 19 residues. The CDR3 DNA reads TGTGCAAGTCGCTTAGCGCCGGGACTAGCGGGAAATTGCCCGGAGACCCAGTACTTC. The encoded protein is CASRLAPGLAGNCPETQYF.

The chain recombines TRBV27 with TRBJ2-2; TRBD2 matches 9 bases. The junction had 7 bases not matched to a gene; V was cut back by 1 base and J by 4 bases. This CDR3 has 17 amino acids. CDR1 is MNHEY and CDR2 is SMNVEV in the germline V gene (reference sequence). The CDR3 sequence is CASSLLALAGLTGELFF. The CDR3 nucleotides read TGTGCCAGCAGTTTATTAGCCCTAGCGGGACTCACCGGGGAGCTGTTTTTT.

The chain joins TRBV6-2 or TRBV6-3 to TRBJ2-3; 8 nucleotides align to TRBD1. Trimming took 2 bases from V and 6 from J; bases not matched to a gene: 4. This CDR3 region has 14 residues. Germline V gene data show CDR1 as MNHEY and CDR2 as SVGEGT. The CDR3 protein is CASSYQGAQDTQYF. CDR3 DNA: TGTGCCAGCAGTTACCAGGGGGCGCAGGATACGCAGTATTTT.

The genes are TRBV2 and TRBJ2-2, with D possibly TRBD2 on 5 matching bases. V dropped 5 bases and J dropped 4 bases, with 14 bases sitting between them. This CDR3 contains 15 residues. Looked up from germline, CDR1 is SNHLY and CDR2 is FYNNEI. In DNA, the CDR3 is TGTGCCAGCAGTCGTAGCGCCACGCCCACCGGGGAGCTGTTTTTT. Its protein is CASSRSATPTGELFF.

The rearrangement joins TRBV4-1 to TRBJ2-3, with 7 nucleotides matching TRBD2. Trimming at V came to 0 bases and at J to 5 bases, leaving 8 bases not matched to a gene. CDR1 and CDR2 (germline): MGHRA, YSYEKL. This CDR3 is built from 16 residues. The CDR3 region is CASSQEKGGVEDTQYF. CDR3 bases: TGCGCCAGCAGCCAAGAAAAGGGAGGGGTGGAAGATACGCAGTATTTT.

The V gene is TRBV10-3, the J gene TRBJ2-7; 9 bases align to TRBD1. In germline, CDR1 is ENHRY, CDR2 SYGVKD. This CDR3 comprises 15 residues. V was clipped by 3 bases and J by 2 bases; unmatched bases: 5. CDR3 nucleotides: TGTGCCATCAGTGATAAAGGACAGGGGACCTACGAGCAGTACTTC. It codes for CAISDKGQGTYEQYF.

V usage is TRBV10-3 and J usage is TRBJ2-3; 11 nucleotides line up with TRBD2. Trimming removed 3 bases from V and 4 bases from J; junction bases left unmatched: 15. Germline CDR1 ENHRY, CDR2 SYGVKD. The CDR3 length is 19 residues. CDR3 residues: CAISEHKLTSGSGADTQYF. Written as DNA, the CDR3 is TGTGCCATCAGTGAACATAAGCTCACTAGCGGGAGTGGAGCAGATACGCAGTATTTT.

The chain is built from TRBV5-1 and TRBJ2-5, with D tentatively TRBD1 (8 bases). V lost 7 bases to trimming and J lost 2 bases, with 18 bases between them. The CDR3 spans 15 residues. Germline-derived CDR1 and CDR2 are SGHRS and YFSETQ. CDR3 protein: CASRKTGEGQETQYF. In nucleotides, the CDR3 is TGCGCCAGCCGCAAGACAGGGGAGGGGCAAGAGACCCAGTACTTC. The variable domain in full, completed from reference TRBV5-1 and TRBJ2-5, reads KAGVTQTPRYLIKTRGQQVTLSCSPISGHRSVSWYQQTPGQGLQFLFEYFSETQRNKGNFPGRFSGRQFSNSRSEMNVSTLELGDSALYLCASRKTGEGQETQYFGPGTRLLVL.

The chain employs TRBV10-3 and TRBJ2-7; D might be TRBD2 (5 bases). Germline CDR1 and CDR2: ENHRY and SYGVKD. This CDR3 spans 13 amino acids. V was clipped by 3 bases and J by 2 bases, with 8 bases between them. The CDR3 protein is CAISDGMTYEQYF. The CDR3 nucleotides read TGTGCCATCAGTGACGGGATGACCTACGAGCAGTACTTC.

This clone appeared a single time. The V and J genes are TRBV10-2 and TRBJ2-7, with 7 bases matching TRBD2. The CDR3 is 16 residues long. V was pared by 9 bases and J by 3 bases, with 17 bases of the junction left unmatched. Germline CDR1 reads WSHSY; CDR2 reads SAAADI. The CDR3 nucleotides are TGCGCCAGTACCAATTCGATCGGGACTAAGGACTACGAGCAGTACTTC. Translation gives CASTNSIGTKDYEQYF.

This clone was detected once. The V call is TRBV9, the J call TRBJ2-3; 8 nucleotides match TRBD2. CDR3 length: 19 amino acids. J lost 1 base, V lost 5 bases, and 18 bases had no gene match. Germline V gene sequence: CDR1 SGDLS, CDR2 YYNGEE. The DNA for the CDR3 is TGTGCCAGCAGAAAAGACCCTTTAGCCGGGACTAGAGGCACAGATACGCAGTATTTT. It codes for CASRKDPLAGTRGTDTQYF.

The chain recombines TRBV12-3 or TRBV12-4 with TRBJ2-5; maybe TRBD2 (5 bases). This CDR3 has 13 residues. The V end lost 8 bases, the J end lost 3 bases, and 13 bases lay between the germline ends. CDR3 coding DNA: TGTGCCAGCTCCCTAGGAGGAGAAGAGACCCAGTACTTC. Translated: CASSLGGEETQYF.